This T cell receptor (beta chain) was identified during a study of T cells in Graves' hyperthyroidism and ophthalmopathy. In this sample, this clonotype turned up many times. Trimming cost V 6 bases and J 7 bases, with 28 bases left between them. The CDR3 consists of 18 residues. Germline V CDR1 and CDR2: MNHNS, SASEGT. Exclusion followed for patients with uncontrolled infection, other autoimmune disease, pregnancy or lactation. RNA transcripts were the template for amplifying TCR beta CDR3 regions. The HTBI primer set drove a first-round RT-PCR of the TCR CDR3. Using its own MiXCR run on the multiplex PCR reads, TCRdb lists one record per CDR3 protein. Of approximately 300,000 distinct CDR3 sequences detected, about 15% appear once; the ten largest clones hold around 58%.

The material sequenced was blood. The TCR sequence derives from a woman in her fifties or sixties with Graves' ophthalmopathy. The genes are TRBV6-1 and TRBJ2-1; maybe TRBD2 (6 bases). Here the CDR3 reads CASSLRGSGSEMGNEQFF. DNA for the CDR3: TGTGCCAGCAGCCTCCGCGGTAGCGGCTCCGAAATGGGGAATGAGCAGTTCTTC.